The 17 T cell receptor beta chains below all came from one sample that was sequenced in a study of cytomegalovirus exposure and HLA in healthy donors. This PCR relied on a set of 60 Vbeta primers and 13 Jbeta primers. The data were produced by immunoSEQ multiplex PCR, yet TCRdb's version contains in-frame clones alone and is incomplete. This sample's table has 140,000 to 150,000 clones. Material: PBMCs. The receptor source for this set is a male donor in good health and CMV-seronegative.

J is TRBJ1-3 and V is TRBV5-4; perhaps TRBD1 as D (5 bases). In germline, CDR1 is SGHNT, CDR2 YYREEE (reference sequence). This CDR3 has 16 amino acids. Trimming took off 0 bases at V and 2 bases at J, with 12 bases between the two ends. CDR3 in amino acids: CASSLEAGPPGNTIYF. In nucleotides, the CDR3 is TGTGCCAGCAGCTTGGAAGCAGGGCCCCCTGGAAACACCATATATTTT.

This chain joins TRBV2 and TRBJ2-7; D is possibly TRBD1 (5 bases). Per germline, CDR1 SNHLY and CDR2 FYNNEI. Trimming shortened V by 1 base and J by 4 bases, and 11 bases separated the two germline ends. The CDR3 is made up of 14 amino acids. The CDR3 DNA follows: TGTGCCAGCAGTGAAGTCACAGGCGATTACGAGCAGTACTTC. Translation: CASSEVTGDYEQYF.

CDR3 region: CASSLRTSGNEQFF. CDR3 in DNA: TGTGCCAGCAGCTTAAGGACTAGCGGGAATGAGCAGTTCTTC. The genes are TRBV7-6 and TRBJ2-1; 11 bases line up with TRBD2. This CDR3 spans 14 amino acids. The J segment lost 7 bases and the V segment lost 2 bases, leaving 1 base of the junction unmatched. Germline V gene data show CDR1 as SGHVS and CDR2 as FNYEAQ.

The chain uses TRBV5-4 and TRBJ2-2, with TRBD1 matching 7 bases. The CDR3 length is 18 residues. The germline V gene encodes CDR1 SGHNT and CDR2 YYREEE (reference sequence). The V gene end was trimmed by 1 base and the J gene end by 6 bases; junction bases not matched to a gene: 15. The CDR3 nucleotides are TGTGCCAGCAGCTTGCGAAACCCGACAGGGAGTGGGGCCGGGGAGCTGTTTTTT. It translates to CASSLRNPTGSGAGELFF.

The chain's CDR3 is CAWSMPGLVSYEQYF. The CDR3 DNA reads TGTGCCTGGAGTATGCCGGGACTAGTGTCCTACGAGCAGTACTTC. The chain recombines TRBV30 with TRBJ2-7; 8 bases fit TRBD2. Germline CDR1 reads GTSNPN; CDR2 reads SVGIG (reference sequence). This CDR3 contains 15 residues. The V and J ends lost 2 bases and 1 base, in that order; junction bases with no gene match: 7.

The V and J genes are TRBV7-8 and TRBJ2-7, with 8 bases fitting TRBD1. Trimming at V came to 5 bases and at J to 1 base, leaving 10 bases not matched to a gene. Germline V gene data show CDR1 as SGHVS and CDR2 as FQNEAQ. This CDR3 has 16 residues. In DNA, the CDR3 is TGTGCCAGCAGCCCCTGGACAGGGTATGAGTCCTACGAGCAGTACTTC. The encoded protein is CASSPWTGYESYEQYF.

The gene calls are TRBV27 and TRBJ2-5; TRBD2 is a possible D gene (5 bases). The CDR3 length is 13 residues. Trimming took off 5 bases at V and 7 bases at J, with 14 bases between the two ends. Germline V CDR1 and CDR2: MNHEY, SMNVEV (reference sequence). DNA of the CDR3: TGTGCCAGCAGTAAGCGGATCTACGGGACCCAGTACTTC. This sequence encodes CASSKRIYGTQYF.

The J gene is TRBJ2-7, the V gene TRBV5-1, with TRBD1 matching 12 bases. V lost 0 bases and J lost 6; bases outside the gene matches: 4. The germline CDR1 and CDR2 sequences are SGHRS and YFSETQ. The CDR3 sequence is 15 residues long. In DNA, the CDR3 is TGCGCCAGCAGCTTGGTAGGGACAGGGGGCCTCGAGCAGTACTTC. This translates into CASSLVGTGGLEQYF.

V is TRBV29-1 and J is TRBJ2-7, with D possibly TRBD2 on 6 matching bases. V lost 5 bases, J lost 3 bases, and 17 bases lay in between. The CDR3 has 14 residues. The V gene's germline CDR1 is SQVTM and CDR2 ANQGSEA. CDR3 in amino acids: CSVRDGDLDYEQYF. CDR3 in DNA: TGCAGCGTTCGGGATGGGGACTTAGACTACGAGCAGTACTTC.

This chain links TRBV9 with TRBJ2-2; 10 nucleotides agree with TRBD2. Germline V gene lookup returns CDR1 SGDLS and CDR2 YYNGEE. CDR3 size: 16 residues. Trimming removed 4 bases from V and 5 bases from J; junction bases left unmatched: 8. The CDR3 spells CASSLSGGASTGELFF. The CDR3 DNA is TGTGCCAGCAGCTTGAGCGGGGGGGCGAGTACCGGGGAGCTGTTTTTT.

The gene calls are TRBV15 and TRBJ1-1, with D possibly TRBD1 on 5 matching bases. The CDR3 contains 13 residues. Germline V gene data show CDR1 as LNHNV and CDR2 as YYDKDF (reference sequence). V was cut by 5 bases and J by 4 bases, with 11 bases left in between. CDR3 protein: CATSGQGTTEAFF. In DNA, the CDR3 is TGTGCCACCAGCGGTCAGGGAACCACTGAAGCTTTCTTT.

V usage is TRBV28 and J usage is TRBJ2-1; D unresolved. The CDR3 extends over 13 amino acids. Germline CDR1 reads MDHEN; CDR2 reads SYDVKM. Trimming cost V 8 bases and J 7 bases, with 15 bases left between them. CDR3 nucleotides: TGTGCCAGCGCCTCCCCCACGAGTAATGAGCAGTTCTTC. The encoded protein is CASASPTSNEQFF. The whole variable domain, remainder taken from reference TRBV28 and TRBJ2-1, is DVKVTQSSRYLVKRTGEKVFLECVQDMDHENMFWYRQDPGLGLRLIYFSYDVKMKEKGDIPEGYSVSREKKERFSLILESASTNQTSMYLCASASPTSNEQFFGPGTRLTVL.

V is TRBV29-1 and J is TRBJ2-7; 10 bases map to TRBD1. V lost 7 bases, J lost 0 bases, and 3 bases stayed unmatched. The CDR3 is 13 residues long. Germline V CDR1 and CDR2: SQVTM, ANQGSEA. The CDR3 DNA is TGCAGCGCGGGACAGGGGAACTCCTACGAGCAGTACTTC. It yields the protein CSAGQGNSYEQYF.

The chain links TRBV11-2 to TRBJ2-2; TRBD1 aligns across 8 bases. The V and J ends lost 3 bases and 2 bases, in that order; junction bases with no gene match: 5. Germline V gives CDR1 SGHAT, CDR2 FQNNGV. This CDR3 contains 16 residues. Here the CDR3 DNA reads TGTGCCAGCAGCTTCTACAGGGGGAATAACACCGGGGAGCTGTTTTTT. Its translation: CASSFYRGNNTGELFF. The whole variable domain, remainder taken from reference TRBV11-2 and TRBJ2-2, is EAGVAQSPRYKIIEKRQSVAFWCNPISGHATLYWYQQILGQGPKLLIQFQNNGVVDDSQLPKDRFSAERLKGVDSTLKIQPAKLEDSAVYLCASSFYRGNNTGELFFGEGSRLTVL.

The chain combines TRBV9 with TRBJ2-2; D not certain. V lost 4 bases and J lost 1, with 8 bases in between. In germline, CDR1 is SGDLS, CDR2 YYNGEE. CDR3 length: 14 amino acids. Here the CDR3 DNA reads TGTGCCAGCAGCTCCCGAGAGAACACCGGGGAGCTGTTTTTT. Amino acids: CASSSRENTGELFF.

V gene TRBV2 combines with J gene TRBJ1-5, with a tentative D call TRBD1 (5 bases). CDR3 length: 13 residues. V lost 7 bases, J lost 2 bases, and 9 bases lay in between. In germline, CDR1 is SNHLY, CDR2 FYNNEI. CDR3 DNA sequence: TGTGCCAGCAAGGAAGGGGGCAATCAGCCCCAGCATTTT. It encodes CASKEGGNQPQHF.

V gene TRBV28 combines with J gene TRBJ2-5; the match to TRBD1 covers 7 bases. Germline assignment: CDR1 MDHEN and CDR2 SYDVKM. The V and J ends lost 5 bases and 1 base, in that order; junction bases with no gene match: 7. CDR3 length equals 15 residues. The CDR3 nucleotides read TGTGCCAGCAGTGGCGACAGGGTTCCCCAAGAGACCCAGTACTTC. It encodes CASSGDRVPQETQYF.